A single sample gave rise to the 27 T cell receptor beta chains below, sequenced in a study of shared clonotypes between healthy human individuals. Here immunoSEQ multiplex PCR was the method, and the copy in TCRdb shows in-frame clones only, minus some. This table holds millions of clones, about 92% found once. It was CD45RO-negative cells, positively selected for CCR7, that made up naive CD8 cells, with terminally differentiated effector memory CD45RA+ cells excluded. The specimen sequenced was naive CD8+ T cells from PBMCs. The receptors were sampled from a man aged 18 to 30 in good health. Some clones in this sample may be carry-over from other donors' samples.

The rearrangement joins TRBV27 to TRBJ2-3; TRBD2 matches 12 bases. The CDR3 totals 17 residues. CDR1 and CDR2 (germline): MNHEY, SMNVEV (reference sequence). With 5 bases clipped from V and 2 bases from J, the junction kept 8 bases outside the gene matches. CDR3 DNA: TGTGCCAGCAGTATCCGGGGGACTAGCGGGCACACAGATACGCAGTATTTT. Translation gives CASSIRGTSGHTDTQYF.

A note on this clone: The germline gene is not matched at one end of the junction; a read error may be the cause. The V call is TRBV9, the J call TRBJ1-2; 12 bases fit TRBD1. This CDR3 has 15 residues. CDR1 is SGDLS and CDR2 is YYNGEE in the germline V gene. The CDR3 coding sequence is TGTGCCAGCAGCGGGGACAGGGGGCTGTTTGCTGGCTACTCCTTC. Amino acids: CASSGDRGLFAGYSF.

The chain links TRBV28 to TRBJ2-1, with D perhaps given as TRBD1 or TRBD2 (5 bases each). In germline, CDR1 is MDHEN, CDR2 SYDVKM. V shed 5 bases and J shed 0 bases, with 14 bases lying between them. The CDR3 sequence is 16 residues long. CDR3: CASSTLRESSYNEQFF. The DNA for the CDR3 is TGTGCCAGCAGTACCCTCAGGGAGAGCTCCTACAATGAGCAGTTCTTC.

The CDR3 nucleotides read TGTGCCAGTAGCCTCACGACAGGGCACACTGAAGCTTTCTTT. The encoded protein is CASSLTTGHTEAFF. V usage is TRBV19 and J usage is TRBJ1-1; 7 bases match TRBD1. The CDR3 contains 14 residues. The ends lost 6 bases at V and 3 bases at J; junction bases unmatched: 7. The V gene's germline CDR1 is LNHDA and CDR2 SQIVND (reference sequence). Full variable domain (rest looked up from reference TRBV19 and TRBJ1-1): DGGITQSPKYLFRKEGQNVTLSCEQNLNHDAMYWYRQDPGQGLRLIYYSQIVNDFQKGDIAEGYSVSREKKESFPLTVTSAQKNPTAFYLCASSLTTGHTEAFFGQGTRLTVV.

This chain links TRBV6-5 with TRBJ1-1; 9 bases fit TRBD1. V shed 4 bases and J 0 bases; nucleotides not matched to a gene: 3. The CDR3 spans 15 residues. CDR1 is MNHEY, CDR2 SVGAGI, per germline. The CDR3 DNA follows: TGTGCCAGCAGTTTCGGGACAGGGATGAACACTGAAGCTTTCTTT. Its protein is CASSFGTGMNTEAFF.

The chain has TRBV7-8 and TRBJ1-1, with 8 bases fitting TRBD1. The germline CDR1 and CDR2 sequences are SGHVS and FQNEAQ. V trimming: 5 bases; J trimming: 8 bases; junction bases outside the gene matches: 7. The CDR3 extends over 13 amino acids. CDR3 nucleotides: TGTGCCAGCAGCCCCCGGGACAGGCGGGAAGCTTTCTTT. It codes for CASSPRDRREAFF.

This chain joins TRBV4-1 and TRBJ1-5, with D possibly matching TRBD1 (5 bases). This CDR3 has 16 amino acids. The germline V gene encodes CDR1 MGHRA and CDR2 YSYEKL. V was shortened by 0 bases and J by 4 bases, with 13 bases between the two germline ends. The CDR3 DNA is TGCGCCAGCAGCCAAGAGGTACAGGCCTTAAATCAGCCCCAGCATTTT. It is translated as CASSQEVQALNQPQHF.

The V gene is TRBV14, the J gene TRBJ2-2, with D unclear. Trimming took off 1 base at V and 3 bases at J, with 6 bases between the two ends. Germline V gene data show CDR1 as SGHDN and CDR2 as FVKESK. The CDR3 sequence is 14 residues long. In nucleotides, the CDR3 is TGTGCCAGCAGCCAAGTTAGAGACACCGGGGAGCTGTTTTTT. This encodes CASSQVRDTGELFF.

The chain couples TRBV2 to TRBJ1-4, with a tentative D call TRBD1 (5 bases). V lost 7 bases to trimming and J lost 5 bases, with 14 bases between them. The CDR3 is 14 amino acids. Germline-derived CDR1 and CDR2 are SNHLY and FYNNEI. The CDR3 DNA sequence: TGTGCCAGCACCATCCGGGACGGAAATGAAAAACTGTTTTTT. Translating it yields CASTIRDGNEKLFF.

The chain recombines TRBV19 with TRBJ2-2; the D gene is possibly TRBD1 (5 bases). Germline loops: CDR1 LNHDA, CDR2 SQIVND (reference sequence). V gave up 5 bases and J gave up 2 bases, with 21 bases separating them. The CDR3 sequence is 18 residues long. The CDR3 region is CASSWAGLPRLNTGELFF. CDR3 nucleotide sequence: TGTGCCAGTAGTTGGGCAGGGCTCCCAAGACTTAACACCGGGGAGCTGTTTTTT.

The chain combines TRBV9 with TRBJ2-7; D is possibly TRBD1 or TRBD2 (6 bases each). The V end was cut by 4 bases, the J end by 3 bases, with 17 bases between. Germline CDR1 and CDR2: SGDLS and YYNGEE. The CDR3 covers 15 residues. CDR3 amino acids: CASSPGGSPDYEQYF. CDR3 DNA: TGTGCCAGCAGCCCCGGGGGCTCTCCAGACTACGAGCAGTACTTC.

V usage is TRBV9 and J usage is TRBJ2-3, with 9 bases fitting TRBD2. V gave up 1 base and J gave up 2 bases; unmatched junction bases: 5. Germline CDR1 and CDR2: SGDLS and YYNGEE. This CDR3 is 16 amino acids long. CDR3 region: CASSVLPSGATDTQYF. The CDR3 DNA sequence: TGTGCCAGCAGCGTACTCCCTAGCGGGGCCACAGATACGCAGTATTTT.

This chain links TRBV6-5 with TRBJ1-1; tentative D call: TRBD1 (5 bases). Germline V gene sequence: CDR1 MNHEY, CDR2 SVGAGI. This CDR3 has 15 residues. Trimming shortened V by 0 bases and J by 1 base, and 9 bases separated the two germline ends. The CDR3 protein is CASSYSPGRNTEAFF. DNA of the CDR3: TGTGCCAGCAGTTACTCCCCAGGGCGGAACACTGAAGCTTTCTTT.

In this sample, this clone turned up once. This chain uses TRBV4-2 with TRBJ1-2; 7 nucleotides line up with TRBD1. The CDR3 is made up of 15 amino acids. The ends lost 4 bases at V and 4 bases at J; junction bases unmatched: 9. Germline lookup yields CDR1 LGHNA and CDR2 YNFKEQ. The CDR3 DNA reads TGTGCCAGCAGCCTAAGTCCCGGGACAGCCTATGGCTACACCTTC. Amino acid sequence: CASSLSPGTAYGYTF.

The V and J genes are TRBV27 and TRBJ1-2; possibly TRBD1 for D (6 bases). CDR3 length equals 13 residues. Germline V gene lookup returns CDR1 MNHEY and CDR2 SMNVEV (reference sequence). Trimming shortened V by 1 base and J by 8 bases, and 11 bases separated the two germline ends. CDR3 DNA: TGTGCCAGCAGTTTATTAGGGGGAATCGGCTACACCTTC. Amino acids: CASSLLGGIGYTF.

In its sample, this clone was seen once. The genes are TRBV10-3 and TRBJ2-7; possible D gene TRBD2, 6 bases. The CDR3 loop spans 16 amino acids. CDR1 ENHRY and CDR2 SYGVKD come from the germline V gene. The V and J ends lost 0 bases and 0 bases respectively, with 12 bases between them. The CDR3 protein is CAISESVAGNSYEQYF. The CDR3 DNA follows: TGTGCCATCAGTGAGTCCGTGGCGGGGAACTCCTACGAGCAGTACTTC.

Note on this clone: The sample contains more than one DNA sequence encoding this CDR3. This rearrangement joins TRBV5-1 to TRBJ2-7; 9 bases agree with TRBD1. This CDR3 region has 14 residues. Per the germline V gene, CDR1 is SGHRS and CDR2 is YFSETQ. V lost 4 bases to trimming and J lost 4 bases; unmatched junction nucleotides: 6. CDR3 bases: TGCGCCAGCAGCACCGGGACAGGGTCATACGAGCAGTACTTC. Its translation is CASSTGTGSYEQYF.

The chain is built from TRBV6-5 and TRBJ2-3; D remains ambiguous. The V gene's germline CDR1 is MNHEY and CDR2 SVGAGI. The CDR3 is 13 amino acids. Deletions cut 6 bases from V and 5 bases from J, with 12 bases between. The DNA of the CDR3 is TGTGCCAGCAGAGGGTCACAAGGAGATACGCAGTATTTT. It yields the protein CASRGSQGDTQYF.

On this clone: Germline is not matched at one junction end, which may reflect a read error. The sample carries other DNA sequences with the same CDR3. The chain carries TRBV29-1 and TRBJ2-2; D could derive from TRBD1 or TRBD2 (6 bases each). This CDR3 is built from 14 residues. The germline gives CDR1 SQVTM, CDR2 ANQGSEA. The CDR3 spells CSVWGATNTGELFF. The CDR3 DNA follows: TGCAGCGTTTGGGGGGCGACGAACACTGGGGAGCTGTTTTTT.

The chain uses TRBV29-1 and TRBJ2-5, with 9 positions matching TRBD1. This CDR3 has 16 amino acids. CDR1 is SQVTM and CDR2 is ANQGSEA in the germline V gene. V lost 2 bases, J lost 5 bases, and 12 bases stayed unmatched. The CDR3 sequence: CSVEKSRDRAGETQYF. CDR3 coding DNA: TGCAGCGTTGAAAAAAGCCGGGACAGGGCCGGGGAGACCCAGTACTTC.

The chain recombines TRBV9 with TRBJ1-1; D is possibly TRBD1 (6 bases). This CDR3 is built from 15 residues. The V end was cut by 0 bases, the J end by 2 bases, with 11 bases between. Germline V gene sequence: CDR1 SGDLS, CDR2 YYNGEE. CDR3 amino acids: CASSVGPRGNTEAFF. The CDR3 region has the DNA TGTGCCAGCAGCGTAGGCCCCAGGGGAAACACTGAAGCTTTCTTT.

Comment on this clone: Other DNA sequences of this sample code for an identical CDR3. The chain uses TRBV9 and TRBJ2-1; tentatively, D is TRBD2 (6 bases). This CDR3 region has 15 residues. Trimming took off 0 bases at V and 1 base at J, with 8 bases between the two ends. CDR1 is SGDLS, CDR2 YYNGEE, per germline. For the CDR3, the DNA is TGTGCCAGCAGCGTAGTAGCGGCATCCTACAATGAGCAGTTCTTC. Amino acid sequence: CASSVVAASYNEQFF.

The chain carries TRBV5-1 and TRBJ1-2; 9 bases are shared with TRBD1. V shed 2 bases and J 3 bases; nucleotides not matched to a gene: 8. The germline gives CDR1 SGHRS, CDR2 YFSETQ. The CDR3 spans 16 residues. The CDR3 is CASSFSRDREDYGYTF. In DNA form, the CDR3 reads TGCGCCAGCAGCTTTTCCAGGGACAGGGAGGACTATGGCTACACCTTC. Based on the CDR3 plus reference TRBV5-1 and TRBJ1-2, the full variable domain is KAGVTQTPRYLIKTRGQQVTLSCSPISGHRSVSWYQQTPGQGLQFLFEYFSETQRNKGNFPGRFSGRQFSNSRSEMNVSTLELGDSALYLCASSFSRDREDYGYTFGSGTRLTVV.

The gene calls are TRBV7-2 and TRBJ2-1; D is ambiguous. This CDR3 has 14 amino acids. Per germline, CDR1 SGHTA and CDR2 FQGNSA. The ends were cut back, 5 bases at V and 4 bases at J, with 12 bases in the middle. CDR3 bases: TGTGCCAGCAGCCAAATTGGGAAATACAATGAGCAGTTCTTC. Translating gives CASSQIGKYNEQFF.

This clone was found a few times. This chain links TRBV9 with TRBJ2-5; D not certain. This CDR3 region has 12 residues. V was cut by 4 bases and J by 5 bases, with 9 bases left in between. Germline V lookup: CDR1 SGDLS, CDR2 YYNGEE. The CDR3: CASSSERETQYF. In nucleotides, the CDR3 is TGTGCCAGCAGCTCAGAAAGGGAGACCCAGTACTTC.

This clone has a handful of counts. The chain couples TRBV27 to TRBJ1-1; no definite D call. Trimming took off 6 bases at V and 8 bases at J, with 10 bases between the two ends. Per germline, CDR1 MNHEY and CDR2 SMNVEV (reference sequence). The CDR3 is made up of 11 amino acids. CDR3 protein: CASRSSTEAFF. In DNA form, the CDR3 reads TGTGCCAGCAGGTCAAGCACCGAAGCTTTCTTT.

On this clone: The sample holds other DNA sequences that translate to the same CDR3. V is TRBV27 and J is TRBJ2-7; 7 positions match TRBD1. This CDR3 region has 13 residues. Trimming removed 4 bases from V and 2 bases from J; junction bases left unmatched: 2. In germline, CDR1 is MNHEY, CDR2 SMNVEV (reference sequence). The CDR3 spells CASSSQGPYEQYF. Written as DNA, the CDR3 is TGTGCCAGCAGTTCACAGGGGCCCTACGAGCAGTACTTC.